This TCR beta chain was sequenced during a study of siplizumab effects on memory and regulatory T cells. Study findings and constraints: Treg-derived clones made up an average of about 73% of mappable alloreactive CD4+ clones with siplizumab and more than 25% in controls. The study found naive T cells seemingly more diverse than memory cells and seemingly major alloresponse contributors. Naive or memory phenotype assignment was not possible for roughly 75-95% of proliferating CD4+ or CD8+ clones.

Using immunoSEQ multiplex PCR, the repertoire was profiled, and TCRdb retains in-frame clones only, with some absent. The sample has tens of thousands of clones, roughly 89% seen once; the top ten hold approximately 29%. After removal of 2 bases from V and 0 bases from J, the junction contained 5 bases not matched to a gene. The CDR3 extends over 16 amino acids. CDR1 is SGHTA and CDR2 is FQGNSA in the germline V gene. Remarks on this clone: Its antigen remains unidentified.

The material sequenced was CD8+ T cells sorted from blood. This TCR came from a human donor in good health. This chain links TRBV7-2 with TRBJ2-7; 9 bases match TRBD2. The CDR3 nucleotides are TGTGCCAGCAGCTTATGGAGTAGCGGGAGCTCCTACGAGCAGTACTTC. It is translated as CASSLWSSGSSYEQYF.